This T cell receptor beta chain stems from a study of tumor-infiltrating lymphocytes in primary liver carcinoma. Germline DNA was extracted alongside blood RNA, which was obtained from unsorted whole blood. Germline CDR1 and CDR2: SGHAT and FQNNGV. The length of the CDR3 is 15 residues. Total RNA (around 510 ng) served as template for TCR beta cDNA synthesis primed by a constant-region primer. Libraries for TCR beta were built through three nested multiplex PCR rounds, which together made up a slightly modified ARM-PCR procedure. The study ran its first two PCR rounds for nine to eleven cycles each, using TRBV1-TRBV30 forward primers and a C-beta reverse primer. TCRdb processed the multiplex PCR reads anew with MiXCR; each CDR3 protein has one entry. In the table there are approximately 320,000 distinct CDR3 sequences, approximately 58% of which are singletons. Study-wide findings and caveats: Less overlap was seen in tumor-adjacent and tumor-blood pairs than in tumor region pairs. Tumor tissue displayed a significantly greater top-250-clone fraction than blood (p = 0.039).

As regards this clonotype: What it binds is not known. One junction end disagrees with the germline gene, perhaps due to a read error.

The sample taken for sequencing was peripheral blood. The chain joins TRBV11-2 to TRBJ1-2; 11 nucleotides line up with TRBD1. The clonotype comes from a woman in her 30s with primary liver carcinoma and hepatitis B virus infection. CDR3 in DNA: TGTGCCAGCAGCCTAGGACAGGGGGCCGATCGGGGCTACGCCTTC. It codes for CASSLGQGADRGYAF. Full variable domain (outside the CDR3, taken from reference TRBV11-2 and TRBJ1-2): EAGVAQSPRYKIIEKRQSVAFWCNPISGHATLYWYQQILGQGPKLLIQFQNNGVVDDSQLPKDRFSAERLKGVDSTLKIQPAKLEDSAVYLCASSLGQGADRGYAFGSGTRLTVV.